A single sample gave rise to the 2 T cell receptor beta chains below, sequenced in a study of blood T cell repertoires in COVID-19. Repertoires were generated with immunoSEQ multiplex PCR, while TCRdb's copy carries only in-frame clones and drops some. This sample carries some 300,000 clones, 89% of them seen once, and the ten largest clones take roughly 2.8%. Sequencing was performed on PBMCs or T cells enriched from blood (not recorded which). Source of these receptors: a woman between 50 and 59 years old who had been exposed to COVID-19.

This chain uses TRBV7-8 with TRBJ2-1, with 12 bases lining up with TRBD1. Germline V gene lookup returns CDR1 SGHVS and CDR2 FQNEAQ. V shed 4 bases, J shed 6 bases, and the junction held 10 bases outside the gene matches. CDR3 size: 17 residues. The CDR3 coding sequence is TGTGCCAGCAGCTCGACAATACCGGGACAGGGGGCCAATGAGCAGTTCTTC. It translates to CASSSTIPGQGANEQFF. Together with reference TRBV7-8 and TRBJ2-1, the CDR3 gives the full variable domain: GAGVSQSPRYKVAKRGQDVALRCDPISGHVSLFWYQQALGQGPEFLTYFQNEAQLDKSGLPSDRFFAERPEGSVSTLKIQRTQQEDSAVYLCASSSTIPGQGANEQFFGPGTRLTVL.

This chain uses TRBV2 with TRBJ2-7, with 8 bases matching TRBD1. The trim removed 6 bases at V and 6 bases at J, leaving 10 bases unmatched. This CDR3 has 14 amino acids. Germline CDR1 is SNHLY and CDR2 is FYNNEI. Here the CDR3 reads CASSITGTGTEQYF. CDR3 coding DNA: TGTGCCAGCAGCATAACCGGGACAGGAACCGAGCAGTACTTC. The whole variable domain, remainder taken from reference TRBV2 and TRBJ2-7, is EPEVTQTPSHQVTQMGQEVILRCVPISNHLYFYWYRQILGQKVEFLVSFYNNEISEKSEIFDDQFSVERPDGSNFTLKIRSTKLEDSAMYFCASSITGTGTEQYFGPGTRLTVT.